The text below deals with one TCR beta chain. The data are from a study of blood T cell repertoires in COVID-19. While infection was still active, Seattle patients were enrolled and then followed longitudinally. Here immunoSEQ multiplex PCR was the method, and the copy in TCRdb shows in-frame clones only, minus some. The data show a few hundred thousand clones, about 90% seen once. This receptor was obtained from a woman under 40 with COVID-19, enrolled during active disease. Material: peripheral blood.

CDR3 nucleotide sequence: TGTGCCAGCAGTCCACCACAGGGGTGGGAGACCCAGTACTTC. Its translation is CASSPPQGWETQYF. The chain carries TRBV28 and TRBJ2-5; 7 bases map to TRBD1. Unmatched junction bases numbered 8, after V lost 5 bases and J lost 5 bases. The CDR3 spans 14 residues. Germline V CDR1 and CDR2: MDHEN, SYDVKM. Looking up the rest from reference TRBV28 and TRBJ2-5 gives the full variable domain: DVKVTQSSRYLVKRTGEKVFLECVQDMDHENMFWYRQDPGLGLRLIYFSYDVKMKEKGDIPEGYSVSREKKERFSLILESASTNQTSMYLCASSPPQGWETQYFGPGTRLLVL.